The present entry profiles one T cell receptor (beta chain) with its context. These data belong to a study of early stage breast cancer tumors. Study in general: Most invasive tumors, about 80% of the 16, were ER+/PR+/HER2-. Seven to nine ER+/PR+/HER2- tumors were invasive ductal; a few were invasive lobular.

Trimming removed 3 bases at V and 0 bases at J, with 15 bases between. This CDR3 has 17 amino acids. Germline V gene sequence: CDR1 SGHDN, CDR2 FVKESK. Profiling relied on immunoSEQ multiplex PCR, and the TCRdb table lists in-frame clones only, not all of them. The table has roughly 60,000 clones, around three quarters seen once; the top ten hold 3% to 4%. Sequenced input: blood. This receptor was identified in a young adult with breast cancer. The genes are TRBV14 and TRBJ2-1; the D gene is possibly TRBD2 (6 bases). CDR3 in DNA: TGTGCCAGCAGCCATGGAGGGAGAAGGGGCTCCTACAATGAGCAGTTCTTC. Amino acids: CASSHGGRRGSYNEQFF.